This is a list of T cell receptor beta chains from one sample in a study of T cell responses to AZD1222 COVID-19 vaccine. TCRdb's copy holds only in-frame clones and misses some; the assay was immunoSEQ multiplex PCR. The sample includes about 93,000 clones, about 86% of them seen just once. The sample consisted of peripheral blood, taken on day 0 of AZD1222 vaccination. These receptors were taken from an adult in good health. CDR3s include the opening cysteine and the closing phenylalanine or tryptophan. Clone sizes are given selectively: once, few, many, or a class where the clone is expanded.

NA	TRBV27	TRBJ2-1	CASSLGSRAYNEQFF
few	TRBV2	TRBJ1-2	CASGTLNNYGYTF
NA	TRBV15	TRBJ1-1	CATSRDLEGNTEAFF
NA	TRBV28	TRBJ2-5	CASSLPGTAKETQYF
NA	TRBV6-4	TRBJ2-1	CASSSGLNSYNEQFF
NA	TRBV7-8	TRBJ2-3	CASSHLAGADTQYF
NA	TRBV2	TRBJ1-1	CASSQQGMGTEAFF
NA	TRBV6-5	TRBJ1-1	CASSLGQKAFF
NA	TRBV12-5	TRBJ2-7	CASGLDHEQYF
NA	TRBV6-5	TRBJ2-3	CASSILRSDTQYF
NA	TRBV7-3	TRBJ1-2	CASSLAGGYGYTF
once	TRBV5-4	TRBJ1-3	CASSLGGISGNTIYF
once	TRBV11-2	TRBJ2-2	CASSFVLGPLNTGELFF
NA	TRBV6-5	TRBJ2-7	CASSYWAGDPYEQYF